The next 11 T cell receptor beta chains were all read from a single sample in a study of neurological immune-mediated disorders. TCRdb analysed the 5' RACE reads with MiXCR anew, one entry per CDR3 protein. In the table there are approximately 82,000 distinct CDR3 sequences, 2.5% to 3% of which are singletons. Material for sequencing was PBMCs. Receptors were obtained from a woman aged 30 to 39 with multiple sclerosis.

The table lists this clonotype with many counts. The V and J genes are TRBV7-8 and TRBJ2-1; D gene unclear. Germline CDR1 and CDR2: SGHVS and FQNEAQ. V lost 0 bases to trimming and J lost 0 bases, with 12 bases between them. CDR3 length equals 17 residues. CDR3 DNA sequence: TGTGCCAGCAGCTTAGCGTATAGTGCCAGCTCCTACAATGAGCAGTTCTTC. Its protein is CASSLAYSASSYNEQFF. The full variable domain, completed using reference TRBV7-8 and TRBJ2-1, is GAGVSQSPRYKVAKRGQDVALRCDPISGHVSLFWYQQALGQGPEFLTYFQNEAQLDKSGLPSDRFFAERPEGSVSTLKIQRTQQEDSAVYLCASSLAYSASSYNEQFFGPGTRLTVL.

This clonotype was counted many times. V and J are TRBV7-9 and TRBJ2-7; the D gene is possibly TRBD2 (6 bases). Trimming took 5 bases from V and 1 from J, leaving 15 bases between them. The CDR3 totals 15 residues. The germline V gene encodes CDR1 SEHNR and CDR2 FQNEAQ (reference sequence). The CDR3 nucleotides read TGTGCCAGCAGCCCCAGTGGGACTGGATCCTACGAGCAGTACTTC. This codes for CASSPSGTGSYEQYF.

This clonotype came up many times. The chain carries TRBV12-3 or TRBV12-4 and TRBJ2-1; D is perhaps TRBD1 (6 bases). V was pared by 4 bases and J by 11 bases, with 9 bases between. The CDR3 is 11 amino acids. The CDR3 bases are TGTGCCAGCAGTTCCGGGACAAAGCAGTTCTTC. Translation gives CASSSGTKQFF.

The sample holds many counts of this clonotype. The chain combines TRBV29-1 with TRBJ1-2, with D possibly TRBD1 on 5 matching bases. Per the germline V gene, CDR1 is SQVTM and CDR2 is ANQGSEA. Deletions cut 3 bases from V and 5 bases from J, with 10 bases between. The CDR3 is 12 residues long. The DNA for the CDR3 is TGCAGCGTTGAGGGGACTAGTTATGGCTACACCTTC. It encodes CSVEGTSYGYTF.

The table lists this clonotype with a count of one. The conserved phenylalanine or tryptophan is not found at the CDR3 terminus, so this likely reflects a read error. The gene calls are TRBV6-2 or TRBV6-3 and TRBJ1-1; 7 positions agree with TRBD1. Germline V gene sequence: CDR1 MNHEY, CDR2 SVGEGT. This CDR3 spans 13 amino acids. J was trimmed by 5 bases and V by 7 bases; bases with no gene match: 7. CDR3 DNA: TGTGCCAGCACGCACAGGGGAGGGACTGAAGCTTTCAAT. It is translated as CASTHRGGTEAFN.

This clonotype was picked up many times. The chain combines TRBV7-2 with TRBJ2-4, with 11 bases fitting TRBD2. Germline V gene data show CDR1 as SGHTA and CDR2 as FQGNSA. V lost 5 bases and J lost 1; bases outside the gene matches: 4. The CDR3 has 16 amino acids. Here the CDR3 DNA reads TGTGCCAGCAGCCCTCTAGCGGGAGGTGCCAAAAACATTCAGTACTTC. Its protein product is CASSPLAGGAKNIQYF.

This clonotype appeared many times. The chain recombines TRBV9 with TRBJ1-2; TRBD1 agrees at 8 bases. The CDR3 runs 15 residues. J lost 4 bases, V lost 3 bases, and 8 bases had no gene match. Per the germline V gene, CDR1 is SGDLS and CDR2 is YYNGEE. The DNA for the CDR3 is TGTGCCAGCAGCGCATCGACAGGGGCGTTCTATGGCTACACCTTC. Translation: CASSASTGAFYGYTF.

This clonotype was counted ten times or more. The chain links TRBV12-3 or TRBV12-4 to TRBJ2-1; 8 positions agree with TRBD2. The CDR3 contains 15 residues. V dropped 5 bases and J dropped 6; count of bases not matched to a gene: 9. The CDR3 here is CASSPTAGVGNEQFF. Written as DNA, the CDR3 is TGTGCCAGCAGTCCCACAGCGGGAGTTGGCAATGAGCAGTTCTTC.

This clonotype has at least ten counts. The chain recombines TRBV20-1 with TRBJ1-2; the match to TRBD1 covers 7 bases. Germline CDR1 reads DFQATT; CDR2 reads SNEGSKA (reference sequence). The CDR3 covers 12 residues. Trimming removed 6 bases from V and 5 bases from J; junction bases left unmatched: 6. The CDR3 loop is CSAVGQKYGYTF. DNA for the CDR3: TGCAGTGCCGTGGGACAGAAGTATGGCTACACCTTC.

This clonotype was recorded many times. This chain joins TRBV20-1 and TRBJ1-5; D is undetermined. This CDR3 has 15 residues. V was cut by 4 bases and J by 0 bases, with 13 bases left in between. Germline V gene sequence: CDR1 DFQATT, CDR2 SNEGSKA (reference sequence). CDR3 coding DNA: TGCAGTGCTAAGCTTAGCGGCGATAGCAATCAGCCCCAGCATTTT. This encodes CSAKLSGDSNQPQHF.

This clonotype was counted ten times or more. The V and J genes are TRBV24-1 and TRBJ1-4, with D possibly being TRBD1 (5 bases). The CDR3 runs to 14 residues. Trimming removed 3 bases from V and 8 bases from J, with 12 bases in between. From germline, CDR1 is KGHDR and CDR2 SFDVKD. The CDR3 here is CATSDGGPGEKLFF. CDR3 nucleotide sequence: TGTGCCACCAGTGATGGGGGACCGGGCGAAAAACTGTTTTTT.